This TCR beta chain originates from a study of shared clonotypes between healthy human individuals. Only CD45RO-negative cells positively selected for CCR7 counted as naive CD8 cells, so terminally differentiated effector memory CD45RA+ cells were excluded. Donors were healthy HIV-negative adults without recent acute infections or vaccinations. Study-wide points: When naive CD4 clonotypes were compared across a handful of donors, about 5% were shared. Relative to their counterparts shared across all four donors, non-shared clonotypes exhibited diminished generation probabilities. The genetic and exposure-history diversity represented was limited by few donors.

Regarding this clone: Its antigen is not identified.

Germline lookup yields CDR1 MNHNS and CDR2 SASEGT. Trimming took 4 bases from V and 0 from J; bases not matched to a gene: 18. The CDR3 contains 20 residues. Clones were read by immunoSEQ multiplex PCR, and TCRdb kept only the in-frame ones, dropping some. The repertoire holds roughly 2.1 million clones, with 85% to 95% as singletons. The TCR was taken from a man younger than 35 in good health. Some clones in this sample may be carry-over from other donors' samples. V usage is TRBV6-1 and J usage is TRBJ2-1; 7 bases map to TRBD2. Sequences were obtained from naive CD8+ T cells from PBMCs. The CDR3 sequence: CASSAVPSGSFKSSYNEQFF. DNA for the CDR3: TGTGCCAGCAGTGCAGTCCCTAGCGGTTCGTTTAAAAGCTCCTACAATGAGCAGTTCTTC.